The clone carrying this T cell receptor beta chain was seen more than once but under ten times. The antigen is unknown. The sample belongs to a study of T cells in Graves' hyperthyroidism and ophthalmopathy. Germline values: CDR1 SNHLY, CDR2 FYNNEI. With 4 bases removed from V and 6 bases from J, the gap between germline ends came to 11 bases. The CDR3 has 13 amino acids. Study results and limitations: Stable hyperthyroidism and ophthalmopathy were separated using 13 V-J signatures. Most thyroid-expanded clonotypes above 0.001 were also found in blood.

Diagnoses rested on clinical symptoms, serum thyroxine and TRAb, thyroid ultrasound and orbital computed tomography. RNA transcripts gave rise to amplified TCR beta CDR3 regions. The HTBI set primed first-round TCR CDR3 RT-PCR. Each CDR3 protein gets one entry after TCRdb re-called the multiplex PCR reads with MiXCR. The sample yields about 350,000 distinct CDR3 sequences, 11% to 15% seen once. This sequence was found in a woman in her twenties or thirties with Graves' hyperthyroidism. Sequencing used blood. The V and J genes are TRBV2 and TRBJ2-3; unclear D gene. CDR3: CASSGGFKDTQYF. CDR3 nucleotide sequence: TGTGCCAGCAGTGGGGGTTTTAAGGATACGCAGTATTTT.